Reported below is one T cell receptor (beta chain). Clones were read by immunoSEQ multiplex PCR, and TCRdb kept only the in-frame ones, dropping some. The sample includes 50,000 to 75,000 clones, around 86% of them seen just once. This specimen comes from a study of OX40 agonist ivuxolimab in advanced cancers. Study details: People in dose escalation had one of these cancers: hepatocellular carcinoma, melanoma, renal cell or head and neck cancer.

The V and J ends lost 3 bases and 0 bases respectively, with 15 bases between them. The CDR3 runs 18 residues. CDR1 MNHNS and CDR2 SASEGT come from the germline V gene. Researchers took blood at baseline, on cycle 4 day 1, and on cycle 7 day 1. The sequencing here drew on CD4+ or CD8+ T cells sorted from blood, taken in a trial of the OX40 agonist ivuxolimab. This sequence originates from an adult with an advanced solid tumor such as melanoma, head and neck, liver or kidney cancer. This sequence joins TRBV6-1 and TRBJ2-6; no definite D call. CDR3: CASSEVAGYNSGANVLTF. The CDR3 nucleotides read TGTGCCAGCAGTGAGGTGGCTGGATACAACTCTGGGGCCAACGTCCTGACTTTC.